This paragraph reports one T cell receptor beta chain. The CDR3 covers 16 residues. Germline CDR1 and CDR2: MNHNS and SASEGT. V was shortened by 4 bases and J by 0 bases, with 15 bases between the two germline ends. This specimen belongs to a study of shared clonotypes between healthy human individuals. Measured with immunoSEQ multiplex PCR; TCRdb has only the in-frame clones, and not every one. This sample has 740,000 or so clones, with around four fifths found just once. Naive CD4+ cells were CD45RA-selected; the remaining cells were memory. This clonotype was obtained from a woman younger than 45 in good health. Source material: memory CD4+ T cells sorted from blood. Subset: CD45RA-negative fraction. The chain joins TRBV6-1 to TRBJ1-1; D possibly corresponds to TRBD1 (5 bases). The CDR3 protein is CASSVPRALMNTEAFF. The CDR3 nucleotides read TGTGCCAGCAGTGTCCCCAGGGCGCTGATGAACACTGAAGCTTTCTTT.